This T cell receptor beta chain was retrieved from a study of T cells in Graves' hyperthyroidism and ophthalmopathy. V lost 2 bases and J 1 base, leaving 8 bases between the germline ends. CDR1 and CDR2 (germline): MNHEY, SVGEGT. The CDR3 contains 14 residues. This clonotype was seen many times. Amplified TCR beta CDR3 regions came from RNA transcripts. Researchers ran a first-round RT-PCR on the TCR CDR3 using the HTBI primer set. TCRdb recomputed calls from the multiplex PCR reads with MiXCR, one row per CDR3 protein. The repertoire includes hundreds of thousands of distinct CDR3 sequences, approximately 23% of them detected once, and 49% sits in the top ten.

The receptor was derived from a woman in her sixties or seventies with Graves' ophthalmopathy. The chain joins TRBV6-2 or TRBV6-3 to TRBJ1-1; D is undetermined. The sequenced sample consisted of blood. The CDR3 protein is CASSYGVENTEAFF. CDR3 coding DNA: TGTGCCAGCAGTTACGGGGTAGAGAACACTGAAGCTTTCTTT.